The 21 T cell receptor beta chains presented below share a single source sample, sequenced in a study of blood T cell repertoires in COVID-19. Profiling relied on immunoSEQ multiplex PCR, and the TCRdb table lists in-frame clones only, not all of them. This sample has approximately 300,000 clones; around nine tenths occur once, and the top ten carry 5.5% to 7%. Sample: PBMCs or T cells enriched from blood (not recorded which). The receptors shown here come from a woman aged 30 to 39 who had recovered from COVID-19.

The DNA for the CDR3 is TGTGCCTGGAGTACTACAGGGGGCGCTAATTCACCCCTCCACTTT. This translates into CAWSTTGGANSPLHF. The rearrangement joins TRBV30 to TRBJ1-6; 9 bases match TRBD1. Germline values: CDR1 GTSNPN, CDR2 SVGIG (reference sequence). CDR3 length: 15 amino acids. V lost 2 bases to trimming and J lost 6 bases; unmatched junction nucleotides: 5.

This clone has only one observation. The chain is built from TRBV4-1 and TRBJ1-1, with 8 bases matching TRBD1. J lost 4 bases, V lost 8 bases, and 12 bases had no gene match. Germline assignment: CDR1 MGHRA and CDR2 YSYEKL. This CDR3 is built from 15 residues. CDR3 amino acids: CASGWPDREITEAFF. CDR3 DNA sequence: TGCGCCAGCGGATGGCCGGACAGGGAGATCACTGAAGCTTTCTTT.

The chain carries TRBV7-9 and TRBJ2-1, with TRBD1 matching 9 bases. V shed 0 bases, J shed 5 bases, and the junction held 2 bases outside the gene matches. Germline CDR1 SEHNR, CDR2 FQNEAQ (reference sequence). CDR3 length: 15 amino acids. In nucleotides, the CDR3 is TGTGCCAGCAGCTTAGCGGGACAGGGAAACAATGAGCAGTTCTTC. Its protein is CASSLAGQGNNEQFF.

The V and J genes are TRBV7-2 and TRBJ2-1, with TRBD1 matching 9 bases. J was trimmed by 6 bases and V by 4 bases; bases with no gene match: 4. Germline loops: CDR1 SGHTA, CDR2 FQGNSA. CDR3 length equals 14 residues. The DNA for the CDR3 is TGTGCCAGCAGCTCAGGACAGGGGTTCAATGAGCAGTTCTTC. Its protein product is CASSSGQGFNEQFF.

V usage is TRBV10-1 and J usage is TRBJ1-3, with a tentative D call TRBD1 (5 bases). V was trimmed by 11 bases and J by 5 bases, leaving 19 bases between them. The CDR3 totals 14 residues. Germline V CDR1 and CDR2: WNHNN, SYGVQD (reference sequence). The CDR3 reads CAGSRQRIRNTIYF. CDR3 DNA: TGCGCCGGCTCAAGACAGAGGATAAGAAACACCATATATTTT.

The gene calls are TRBV9 and TRBJ2-2; 9 bases agree with TRBD1. The CDR3 runs to 14 residues. Germline V lookup: CDR1 SGDLS, CDR2 YYNGEE. V lost 4 bases and J lost 9; bases outside the gene matches: 7. CDR3 DNA sequence: TGTGCCAGCAGCCAGGGACAGGGAATCCGGGAGCTGTTTTTT. Translating it yields CASSQGQGIRELFF. Drawing the rest from reference TRBV9 and TRBJ2-2, the complete variable domain is DSGVTQTPKHLITATGQRVTLRCSPRSGDLSVYWYQQSLDQGLQFLIQYYNGEERAKGNILERFSAQQFPDLHSELNLSSLELGDSALYFCASSQGQGIRELFFGEGSRLTVL.

The CDR3 is CASSYSGTGTNTGELFF. CDR3 nucleotide sequence: TGTGCCAGCAGTTACTCGGGGACAGGGACGAACACCGGGGAGCTGTTTTTT. This chain links TRBV6-2 or TRBV6-3 with TRBJ2-2; 9 bases map to TRBD1. Germline loops: CDR1 MNHEY, CDR2 SVGEGT. V was pared by 0 bases and J by 0 bases, with 2 bases of the junction left unmatched. CDR3 length equals 17 residues.

Only a few counts were recorded for this clone. The CDR3 DNA is TGTGCCAGTAGTATCAGGGACACTGAAGCTTTCTTT. It translates to CASSIRDTEAFF. V usage is TRBV19 and J usage is TRBJ1-1, with a tentative D call TRBD1 (5 bases). This CDR3 is 12 amino acids long. V dropped 3 bases and J dropped 3 bases, with 5 bases sitting between them. Per the germline V gene, CDR1 is LNHDA and CDR2 is SQIVND (reference sequence).

The V and J genes are TRBV5-4 and TRBJ1-5, with TRBD1 matching over 9 bases. There are 15 residues in the CDR3. Per germline, CDR1 SGHNT and CDR2 YYREEE (reference sequence). V shed 4 bases and J 3 bases; nucleotides not matched to a gene: 5. CDR3 sequence (DNA): TGTGCCAGCAGCATGGACAGGGGACACAATCAGCCCCAGCATTTT. Amino acids: CASSMDRGHNQPQHF.

A single count supports this clone. The J gene is TRBJ2-1, the V gene TRBV18; 7 nucleotides match TRBD1. Germline V gene lookup returns CDR1 KGHSH and CDR2 LQKENI. Unmatched junction bases numbered 4, after V lost 0 bases and J lost 8 bases. The CDR3 covers 14 residues. This CDR3 reads CASSPPRGGDEQFF. The CDR3 DNA sequence: TGTGCCAGCTCACCACCGAGAGGGGGCGATGAGCAGTTCTTC.

V gene TRBV18 combines with J gene TRBJ2-7, with 8 bases matching TRBD1. This CDR3 is 15 amino acids long. J gave up 4 bases and V 2 bases, and 7 bases lay outside the gene matches. Germline V lookup: CDR1 KGHSH, CDR2 LQKENI. Here the CDR3 DNA reads TGTGCCAGCTCACCAGGACAGGGCGCCGATTACGAGCAGTACTTC. Its translation: CASSPGQGADYEQYF.

This clone was found once. This CDR3 is CASSPGQGASQETQYF. For the CDR3, the DNA is TGTGCCAGCAGCCCCGGACAGGGGGCCTCCCAAGAGACCCAGTACTTC. The chain links TRBV7-9 to TRBJ2-5, with 11 bases aligning to TRBD1. The CDR3 spans 16 residues. Germline assignment: CDR1 SEHNR and CDR2 FQNEAQ (reference sequence). The trim removed 5 bases at V and 1 base at J, leaving 6 bases unmatched.

CDR3 protein: CAWSVPGGGPEAFF. The CDR3 bases are TGTGCCTGGAGTGTACCCGGGGGGGGCCCTGAAGCTTTCTTT. The rearrangement joins TRBV30 to TRBJ1-1; possibly TRBD1 for D (6 bases). Per germline, CDR1 GTSNPN and CDR2 SVGIG (reference sequence). The CDR3 length is 14 residues. V was cut by 0 bases and J by 6 bases, with 14 bases left in between.

The chain carries TRBV30 and TRBJ1-1, with D perhaps TRBD1 (6 bases). Trimming cost V 7 bases and J 5 bases, with 14 bases left between them. This CDR3 is 12 amino acids long. Germline assignment: CDR1 GTSNPN and CDR2 SVGIG (reference sequence). As DNA, the CDR3 is TGTGCCTTCCGGGGGGGGCGGACTGAAGCTTTCTTT. It codes for CAFRGGRTEAFF.

This chain links TRBV19 with TRBJ2-3; 9 nucleotides align to TRBD1. Germline V lookup: CDR1 LNHDA, CDR2 SQIVND (reference sequence). CDR3 size: 16 residues. The V segment lost 6 bases and the J segment 2 bases; nucleotides outside the gene matches: 9. In DNA form, the CDR3 reads TGTGCCAGTAGGCTGGGACAGGGCCAACTCACAGATACGCAGTATTTT. Translated, it gives CASRLGQGQLTDTQYF.

The chain links TRBV7-9 to TRBJ1-2; no clear D. The CDR3 sequence is 14 residues long. Looked up from germline, CDR1 is SEHNR and CDR2 is FQNEAQ (reference sequence). Trimming took 0 bases from V and 4 from J, leaving 9 bases between them. The CDR3 bases are TGTGCCAGCAGCTTAGCGCCCCGGGGCTATGGCTACACCTTC. It codes for CASSLAPRGYGYTF.

The V gene is TRBV7-2, the J gene TRBJ1-2; 8 positions agree with TRBD1. Unmatched junction bases numbered 15, after V lost 5 bases and J lost 4 bases. The CDR3 is 17 amino acids. Germline V CDR1 and CDR2: SGHTA, FQGNSA. The CDR3 loop is CASSPRQGIRYSYGYTF. In DNA, the CDR3 is TGTGCCAGCAGCCCCCGACAGGGGATAAGGTATTCCTATGGCTACACCTTC.

As regards this clone: In the same sample, other DNA sequences code for this CDR3. This sequence joins TRBV7-3 and TRBJ1-1; a possible D gene is TRBD1 (5 bases). The CDR3 spans 14 residues. Per germline, CDR1 SGHTA and CDR2 FQGTGA. V was cut by 2 bases and J by 1 base, with 8 bases left in between. DNA for the CDR3: TGTGCCAGCAGCTTAGGCCAGGGGAACACTGAAGCTTTCTTT. Protein product: CASSLGQGNTEAFF.

This chain joins TRBV4-2 and TRBJ1-2, with D uncertain. Per the germline V gene, CDR1 is LGHNA and CDR2 is YNFKEQ. The V gene lost 0 bases and the J gene lost 2 bases, with 16 bases spanning the gap. CDR3 length: 17 residues. CDR3 DNA sequence: TGTGCCAGCAGCCAAGATCTCGCGGTTGGCACCAACTATGGCTACACCTTC. Translated: CASSQDLAVGTNYGYTF.

CDR3 DNA sequence: TGTGCCATCAGTGAGTCGGAGCGAGGACTAGCCCTCAATGAGCAGTTCTTC. Protein sequence: CAISESERGLALNEQFF. The chain couples TRBV10-3 to TRBJ2-1; TRBD2 agrees at 8 bases. This CDR3 has 17 amino acids. Unmatched junction bases numbered 10, after V lost 0 bases and J lost 6 bases. CDR1 is ENHRY, CDR2 SYGVKD, per germline.

This clone has more than one count but fewer than ten. V usage is TRBV2 and J usage is TRBJ1-5; D not certain. The CDR3 consists of 15 residues. The germline V and J ends were trimmed by 3 bases and 5 bases, with 14 bases remaining between them. Germline V gives CDR1 SNHLY, CDR2 FYNNEI. The CDR3 bases are TGTGCCAGCAGTGAGATGGCCTCCTCTCATCAGCCCCAGCATTTT. Protein: CASSEMASSHQPQHF.